The sequence of this T cell receptor beta chain was determined in a study of shared clonotypes between healthy human individuals. Original data processing: ImmunoSEQ yielded junction-only sequences lacking quality scores, so filtering differed. Assay: immunoSEQ multiplex PCR; the TCRdb copy retains only in-frame clones and omits some. V, J and clone size are those of that table, while D and trimming were read from the DNA. This sample yields about 2.1 million clones, of which 85% to 95% are seen a single time; more than 1.5% belongs to the top ten. The length of the CDR3 is 15 residues. Between the trimmed V and J ends, which lost 0 bases and 4 bases, there was a span of 10 bases. Per the germline V gene, CDR1 is ENHRY and CDR2 is SYGVKD. The naive CD8 population came from CD45RO-negative cells selected for CCR7, without terminally differentiated effector memory CD45RA+ cells.

The source is a man younger than 30 in good health. Some clones in this sample may be carry-over from other donors' samples. The chain uses TRBV10-3 and TRBJ2-1; D possibly matches TRBD1 or TRBD2 (5 bases each). Sequenced sample: naive CD8+ T cells from PBMCs. For the CDR3, the DNA is TGTGCCATCAGTGAGTCCGACGGGGCATACAATGAGCAGTTCTTC. Amino acids: CAISESDGAYNEQFF.